This TCR beta chain originates from a study of blood T cell repertoires in COVID-19. At the level of the study: T cells, B-cell-depleted T cells, or PBMCs provided the cDNA or gDNA that served as material.

The germline gives CDR1 SEHNR, CDR2 FQNEAQ (reference sequence). V was trimmed by 1 base and J by 3 bases, leaving 12 bases between them. This CDR3 region has 15 residues. Source study methods: Scientists estimated how many nucleated cells there were by amplifying reference gene primers. Here immunoSEQ multiplex PCR was the method, and the copy in TCRdb shows in-frame clones only, minus some. The D gene and trimming were derived from the DNA, and the V and J assignments and clone size from that table. This table has approximately 110,000 clones, 84% appearing once. This sequence was found in a woman of 80 years or more with active or convalescent COVID-19. The material sequenced was peripheral blood. The chain couples TRBV7-9 to TRBJ2-5; TRBD1 might be the D (5 bases). The CDR3: CASSLGALREETQYF. DNA of the CDR3: TGTGCCAGCAGCTTAGGGGCCCTCAGGGAAGAGACCCAGTACTTC. Variable domain in full (rest from reference TRBV7-9 and TRBJ2-5): DTGVSQNPRHKITKRGQNVTFRCDPISEHNRLYWYRQTLGQGPEFLTYFQNEAQLEKSRLLSDRFSAERPKGSFSTLEIQRTEQGDSAMYLCASSLGALREETQYFGPGTRLLVL.